This T cell receptor beta chain is from a study of spatial heterogeneity in lung cancer. The overall study: Sequence detection consistently recorded a greater number of beta-chain than alpha-chain sequences.

CDR3 length: 14 amino acids. The ends lost 5 bases at V and 2 bases at J; junction bases unmatched: 3. Per the germline V gene, CDR1 is MGHRA and CDR2 is YSYEKL. There are many counts of this clonotype. What it recognizes is unknown. Time point: sample taken at primary tumor resection. Whole RNA, which was extracted from tumor, nontumor lung tissue or frozen PBMC, was sequenced without any cell sorting. The donors were 72 patients with non-small cell lung cancer that was early-stage and untreated. General study points: Tumor TCRs that were ubiquitous and expanded showed up in blood more at resection than follow-up.

In the library, each TCR cDNA molecule bore its own unique molecular identifier. TCRdb reanalysed the 5' RACE reads using MiXCR and keeps one entry per CDR3 protein. The sample has more than 45,000 distinct CDR3 sequences; under 6% are singletons. The receptor was derived from a male donor with early-stage non-small cell lung cancer. The sample here was PBMCs, taken at surgery. The chain combines TRBV4-1 with TRBJ2-7; 10 nucleotides match TRBD2. CDR3 nucleotide sequence: TGCGCCAGCAGCTTTAGCGGGGGGACCTACGAGCAGTACTTC. It yields the protein CASSFSGGTYEQYF.